Presented here are 30 T cell receptor beta chains from one specimen sequenced in a study of cytomegalovirus exposure and HLA in healthy donors. 13 Jbeta primers and 60 Vbeta primers were used for the PCR. TCRdb's copy holds only in-frame clones and misses some; the assay was immunoSEQ multiplex PCR. This repertoire shows some 99,000 clones, around 67% found once; its top ten account for 1.8%. The sequenced sample was PBMCs. The receptors originated from a male donor in good health and CMV-seronegative.

This chain joins TRBV5-5 and TRBJ2-7; a possible D gene is TRBD2 (6 bases). V was pared by 3 bases and J by 4 bases, with 14 bases between. This CDR3 region has 14 residues. Per germline, CDR1 SGHKS and CDR2 YYEKEE (reference sequence). The CDR3: CASSSNPGVYEQYF. The DNA of the CDR3 is TGTGCCAGCAGCTCCAATCCGGGAGTATACGAGCAGTACTTC.

The chain combines TRBV7-2 with TRBJ2-7; 8 bases are a match to TRBD1. The J segment lost 0 bases and the V segment lost 5 bases, leaving 3 bases of the junction unmatched. CDR3 length: 14 amino acids. Germline-derived CDR1 and CDR2 are SGHTA and FQGNSA. The CDR3, as DNA: TGTGCCAGCAGCGCGGACAGGGCCTCCTACGAGCAGTACTTC. Its protein is CASSADRASYEQYF.

This chain joins TRBV4-3 and TRBJ1-2; 7 bases map to TRBD1. V lost 0 bases, J lost 5 bases, and 6 bases stayed unmatched. Per germline, CDR1 LGHNA and CDR2 YSLEER. The CDR3 spans 15 residues. This CDR3 reads CASSQDGRGIYGYTF. The CDR3 region has the DNA TGCGCCAGCAGCCAAGATGGCAGGGGGATATATGGCTACACCTTC.

The chain combines TRBV9 with TRBJ1-5; 9 nucleotides line up with TRBD1. The CDR3 sequence is 15 residues long. Germline assignment: CDR1 SGDLS and CDR2 YYNGEE. V lost 3 bases, J lost 4 bases, and 5 bases stayed unmatched. CDR3 bases: TGTGCCAGCAGCGAGGGGACAGGGCGGAATCAGCCCCAGCATTTT. Protein: CASSEGTGRNQPQHF.

The chain recombines TRBV7-8 with TRBJ1-4; D is uncertain. This CDR3 spans 16 amino acids. Trimming stripped 4 bases from V and 0 bases from J, with 12 bases between. Germline V gene lookup returns CDR1 SGHVS and CDR2 FQNEAQ. The CDR3 DNA reads as TGTGCCAGCAGCTCGATTGTTGCGGCAACTAATGAAAAACTGTTTTTT. Amino acids: CASSSIVAATNEKLFF.

This chain joins TRBV27 and TRBJ2-1; D is perhaps TRBD1 (6 bases). The germline CDR1 and CDR2 sequences are MNHEY and SMNVEV (reference sequence). V lost 2 bases and J lost 3, with 11 bases in between. The CDR3 runs to 15 residues. CDR3 region: CASSLDRSDYNEQFF. CDR3 nucleotide sequence: TGTGCCAGCAGTTTAGACAGGTCCGACTACAATGAGCAGTTCTTC.

The V and J genes are TRBV13 and TRBJ1-2; D uncertain. The germline V and J ends were trimmed by 3 bases and 4 bases, with 9 bases remaining between them. Germline V gene data show CDR1 as PRHDT and CDR2 as FYEKMQ (reference sequence). The CDR3 consists of 13 residues. The chain's CDR3 is CASSLVSGYGYTF. CDR3 nucleotide sequence: TGTGCCAGCAGCTTGGTAAGCGGCTATGGCTACACCTTC.

The V call is TRBV7-2, the J call TRBJ2-3; D may be TRBD2 (6 bases). CDR3 size: 16 residues. Trimming shortened V by 4 bases and J by 1 base, and 15 bases separated the two germline ends. The germline V gene has CDR1 SGHTA and CDR2 FQGNSA. The CDR3 DNA reads TGTGCCAGCAGCTACGGGACTCCCGAACGCACAGATACGCAGTATTTT. Its protein is CASSYGTPERTDTQYF.

The chain is built from TRBV6-1 and TRBJ2-7; 7 bases fit TRBD2. This CDR3 has 15 residues. V lost 0 bases, J lost 7 bases, and 9 bases stayed unmatched. Germline V CDR1 and CDR2: MNHNS, SASEGT. CDR3 sequence reads: CASSEASSGASEQYF. Written as DNA, the CDR3 is TGTGCCAGCAGTGAAGCGTCTAGCGGTGCTTCTGAGCAGTACTTC.

This clone is a singleton in its sample. The rearrangement links TRBV14 to TRBJ1-2; D is ambiguous. The ends were cut back, 1 base at V and 0 bases at J, with 15 bases in the middle. CDR3 length equals 17 residues. Germline assignment: CDR1 SGHDN and CDR2 FVKESK. For the CDR3, the DNA is TGTGCCAGCAGCCAAGTTTCGGACTACCGCTCTAACTATGGCTACACCTTC. It codes for CASSQVSDYRSNYGYTF.

The rearrangement joins TRBV4-3 to TRBJ1-2; tentative D call: TRBD1 (6 bases). Germline assignment: CDR1 LGHNA and CDR2 YSLEER. V was shortened by 1 base and J by 8 bases, with 17 bases between the two germline ends. This CDR3 comprises 15 residues. CDR3 loop: CASSQALIQGGGYTF. CDR3 coding DNA: TGCGCCAGCAGCCAAGCCCTCATACAGGGTGGAGGCTACACCTTC.

The chain recombines TRBV30 with TRBJ1-2; 8 positions agree with TRBD1. Germline V gene sequence: CDR1 GTSNPN, CDR2 SVGIG (reference sequence). The ends lost 3 bases at V and 8 bases at J; junction bases unmatched: 5. The CDR3 is 12 residues long. CDR3 residues: CAWRQGEGGYTF. DNA of the CDR3: TGTGCCTGGAGACAGGGGGAAGGAGGCTACACCTTC.

The rearrangement uses TRBV27 and TRBJ2-1; weak D call: TRBD1 (6 bases). The CDR3 is 17 residues long. Germline V gene sequence: CDR1 MNHEY, CDR2 SMNVEV (reference sequence). Trimming shortened V by 5 bases and J by 5 bases, and 22 bases separated the two germline ends. Here the CDR3 DNA reads TGTGCCAGCAGTCCGACGAGCCGCAGGGGCCGGAACAATGAGCAGTTCTTC. Protein product: CASSPTSRRGRNNEQFF.

The gene calls are TRBV27 and TRBJ1-1; D possibly corresponds to TRBD1 (6 bases). The CDR3 is 15 amino acids. V was clipped by 3 bases and J by 3 bases, with 14 bases between them. Germline lookup yields CDR1 MNHEY and CDR2 SMNVEV (reference sequence). The CDR3 DNA reads TGTGCCAGCAGTTTTGTGGGGGCTTGGGACACTGAAGCTTTCTTT. Translated, it gives CASSFVGAWDTEAFF.

The chain combines TRBV11-2 with TRBJ2-1, with TRBD1 matching over 9 bases. V lost 1 base to trimming and J lost 10 bases; unmatched junction nucleotides: 2. Germline lookup yields CDR1 SGHAT and CDR2 FQNNGV. This CDR3 is built from 13 residues. CDR3 sequence reads: CASSLGTGGEQFF. The CDR3 DNA follows: TGTGCCAGCAGCTTAGGAACAGGGGGCGAGCAGTTCTTC.

This rearrangement joins TRBV4-2 to TRBJ2-7; 11 bases are shared with TRBD2. V dropped 1 base and J dropped 2; count of bases not matched to a gene: 7. Germline-derived CDR1 and CDR2 are LGHNA and YNFKEQ. The CDR3 has 17 amino acids. The CDR3: CASSQAGLAEKTYEQYF. The DNA of the CDR3 is TGTGCCAGCAGCCAAGCGGGACTAGCGGAGAAAACCTACGAGCAGTACTTC.

J is TRBJ2-3 and V is TRBV9; 10 nucleotides line up with TRBD2. The germline V gene encodes CDR1 SGDLS and CDR2 YYNGEE. The CDR3 spans 17 residues. Unmatched junction bases numbered 11, after V lost 1 base and J lost 6 bases. This chain's CDR3 is CASSVSRYGTSADTQYF. The CDR3 region has the DNA TGTGCCAGCAGCGTATCCCGGTACGGGACTAGCGCGGATACGCAGTATTTT.

The chain combines TRBV14 with TRBJ1-3; D remains ambiguous. The CDR3 is made up of 13 amino acids. Germline loops: CDR1 SGHDN, CDR2 FVKESK. The V and J ends lost 4 bases and 1 base respectively, with 5 bases between them. CDR3 in DNA: TGTGCCAGCAGCCCCGGGTCTGGAAACACCATATATTTT. It translates to CASSPGSGNTIYF.

The chain has TRBV5-6 and TRBJ2-3; a possible D gene is TRBD2 (5 bases). The CDR3 contains 16 residues. Germline loops: CDR1 SGHDT, CDR2 YYEEEE. V was shortened by 4 bases and J by 0 bases, with 15 bases between the two germline ends. CDR3 sequence: CASSPRASSSTDTQYF. In DNA, the CDR3 is TGTGCCAGCAGCCCAAGGGCTAGCAGTAGCACAGATACGCAGTATTTT.

This clone has more than one count but fewer than ten. The chain joins TRBV7-9 to TRBJ2-7, with D perhaps matching TRBD1 (7 bases). CDR1 and CDR2 (germline): SEHNR, FQNEAQ (reference sequence). The CDR3 is 16 residues long. The V end was cut by 5 bases, the J end by 2 bases, with 19 bases between. The DNA for the CDR3 is TGTGCCAGCAGCGATGCGGGACAGACTTTAGCCTACGAGCAGTACTTC. Its protein is CASSDAGQTLAYEQYF.

The CDR3 nucleotides read TGTGCCAGCAGCTTAGCGTTAGCGGGAGTTCTCGATGAGCAGTTCTTC. Translating gives CASSLALAGVLDEQFF. The chain couples TRBV7-8 to TRBJ2-1; 9 bases line up with TRBD2. Germline CDR1 and CDR2: SGHVS and FQNEAQ. J was trimmed by 8 bases and V by 0 bases; bases with no gene match: 8. The CDR3 runs to 16 residues.

This clone was seen only once. The V call is TRBV19, the J call TRBJ2-2; D is possibly TRBD2 (6 bases). Trimming removed 5 bases at V and 1 base at J, with 14 bases between. This CDR3 is built from 16 residues. CDR1 and CDR2 from the germline V gene are LNHDA and SQIVND (reference sequence). The CDR3 loop is CASSLGGRRNTGELFF. The CDR3 nucleotides read TGTGCCAGTAGTCTCGGAGGGAGAAGGAACACCGGGGAGCTGTTTTTT.

A few counts support this clone. V and J are TRBV28 and TRBJ1-1; tentative D call: TRBD1 (6 bases). Deletions cut 5 bases from V and 4 bases from J, with 17 bases between. The CDR3 is 15 residues long. Germline loops: CDR1 MDHEN, CDR2 SYDVKM. CDR3 residues: CASSPTQGLGTEAFF. DNA for the CDR3: TGTGCCAGCAGTCCAACACAGGGTTTGGGCACTGAAGCTTTCTTT.

This chain uses TRBV5-4 with TRBJ2-1, with 8 bases identical to TRBD2. CDR3 length equals 15 residues. Looked up from germline, CDR1 is SGHNT and CDR2 is YYREEE (reference sequence). The V segment lost 4 bases and the J segment 3 bases; nucleotides outside the gene matches: 6. CDR3 region: CASSLDGGGYNEQFF. For the CDR3, the DNA is TGTGCCAGCAGCCTCGACGGGGGGGGCTACAATGAGCAGTTCTTC.

V usage is TRBV27 and J usage is TRBJ2-2, with D tentatively TRBD2 (6 bases). Deletions cut 1 base from V and 4 bases from J, with 13 bases between. In germline, CDR1 is MNHEY, CDR2 SMNVEV (reference sequence). This CDR3 contains 16 residues. In DNA, the CDR3 is TGTGCCAGCAGTTTATTCGCGGGATTGGTCACCGGGGAGCTGTTTTTT. This sequence encodes CASSLFAGLVTGELFF.

The chain joins TRBV29-1 to TRBJ2-1, with 8 positions matching TRBD2. With 3 bases clipped from V and 8 bases from J, the junction kept 6 bases outside the gene matches. Looked up from germline, CDR1 is SQVTM and CDR2 is ANQGSEA. CDR3 size: 13 residues. As DNA, the CDR3 is TGCAGCGTTGAGGCGGGACTAGGCGATGAGCAGTTCTTC. Amino acids: CSVEAGLGDEQFF.

In this sample, this clone turned up a few times. This chain uses TRBV28 with TRBJ2-2, with 8 bases lining up with TRBD1. Per the germline V gene, CDR1 is MDHEN and CDR2 is SYDVKM. Losses at the gene ends were 3 bases for V and 0 bases for J; bases not matched to a gene: 9. The CDR3 is made up of 18 amino acids. The CDR3: CASSFVAGGRANTGELFF. The CDR3 bases are TGTGCCAGCAGTTTTGTAGCAGGGGGCCGCGCGAACACCGGGGAGCTGTTTTTT.

This clone was observed a few times. The CDR3 bases are TGTGCCAGCAGTGCCAGGTCCGAAGGCCCCACTGGCTACACCTTC. Its translation is CASSARSEGPTGYTF. The chain links TRBV6-1 to TRBJ1-2; D not resolved. The CDR3 extends over 15 amino acids. Germline loops: CDR1 MNHNS, CDR2 SASEGT. The ends were cut back, 4 bases at V and 7 bases at J, with 19 bases in the middle.

This clone was counted between two and nine times. The V and J genes are TRBV10-3 and TRBJ2-3; 7 positions agree with TRBD2. The CDR3 totals 14 residues. The V gene end was trimmed by 6 bases and the J gene end by 3 bases; junction bases not matched to a gene: 6. Germline CDR1 is ENHRY and CDR2 is SYGVKD. This CDR3 reads CAIRSGEGTDTQYF. CDR3 nucleotides: TGTGCCATCAGGTCGGGGGAGGGAACAGATACGCAGTATTTT.

The chain combines TRBV6-5 with TRBJ1-6; weak D call: TRBD1 (6 bases). CDR1 is MNHEY, CDR2 SVGAGI, per germline. This CDR3 is built from 15 residues. V dropped 0 bases and J dropped 8 bases, with 11 bases sitting between them. This CDR3 reads CASSYSGTSYSPLHF. For the CDR3, the DNA is TGTGCCAGCAGTTACTCGGGGACATCCTATTCACCCCTCCACTTT.